A single sample gave rise to the 14 T cell receptor beta chains below, sequenced in a study of cytomegalovirus exposure and HLA in healthy donors. The method was immunoSEQ multiplex PCR; TCRdb's version includes in-frame clones alone and lacks a portion of them. The sample holds 300,000 to 400,000 clones; around 90% are singletons and the top ten take more than 0.95%. Source material: PBMCs. These receptors were taken from a man aged 30 to 39 in good health and CMV-seronegative.

V usage is TRBV18 and J usage is TRBJ1-2; 8 positions agree with TRBD1. The CDR3 spans 13 residues. Germline-derived CDR1 and CDR2 are KGHSH and LQKENI. The trim removed 4 bases at V and 6 bases at J, leaving 4 bases unmatched. The CDR3 DNA sequence: TGTGCCAGCTCACTTGGGACAGGAAATGGCTACACCTTC. Its protein product is CASSLGTGNGYTF.

The chain recombines TRBV2 with TRBJ1-6, with no clear D. Trimming pared 4 bases from V and 0 bases from J, leaving 7 bases between. Germline V CDR1 and CDR2: SNHLY, FYNNEI. The CDR3 runs to 15 residues. CDR3 amino acids: CASSVESSYNSPLHF. In DNA, the CDR3 is TGTGCCAGCAGTGTCGAGAGCTCCTATAATTCACCCCTCCACTTT.

This clone appeared once. The chain links TRBV18 to TRBJ1-2, with no clear D. CDR3 length: 13 residues. V was shortened by 5 bases and J by 3 bases, with 10 bases between the two germline ends. Germline loops: CDR1 KGHSH, CDR2 LQKENI. The CDR3 protein is CASSSGAHYGYTF. CDR3 DNA: TGTGCCAGCTCATCAGGTGCACACTATGGCTACACCTTC.

In its sample, this clone was seen a few times. The rearrangement uses TRBV29-1 and TRBJ1-1; possibly TRBD1 for D (6 bases). Per the germline V gene, CDR1 is SQVTM and CDR2 is ANQGSEA. The germline V and J ends were trimmed by 6 bases and 3 bases, with 17 bases remaining between them. The CDR3 spans 14 residues. CDR3 protein: CSVGPGTLDTEAFF. CDR3 bases: TGCAGCGTCGGCCCAGGGACACTGGACACTGAAGCTTTCTTT.

Only one count was recorded for this clone. The gene calls are TRBV2 and TRBJ2-5, with a possible D match to TRBD1 (6 bases). Germline loops: CDR1 SNHLY, CDR2 FYNNEI. This CDR3 has 14 residues. V was shortened by 5 bases and J by 5 bases, with 15 bases between the two germline ends. In DNA, the CDR3 is TGTGCCAGCAGTAGAAGGGGGTATTTGGAGACCCAGTACTTC. This codes for CASSRRGYLETQYF.

The chain joins TRBV2 to TRBJ2-1, with 7 nucleotides matching TRBD2. CDR1 SNHLY and CDR2 FYNNEI come from the germline V gene. After removal of 6 bases from V and 6 bases from J, the junction contained 2 bases not matched to a gene. CDR3 length: 12 residues. The CDR3 coding sequence is TGTGCCAGCAGGGGGGGGGTCAATGAGCAGTTCTTC. Its protein product is CASRGGVNEQFF.

The chain joins TRBV6-5 to TRBJ2-1; TRBD2 matches 10 bases. Germline V gene data show CDR1 as MNHEY and CDR2 as SVGAGI. The CDR3 is made up of 14 amino acids. The junction had 6 bases not matched to a gene; V was cut back by 6 bases and J by 7 bases. The CDR3 sequence: CASSPLAGLNEQFF. The CDR3 DNA reads as TGTGCCAGCAGCCCACTAGCGGGGTTGAATGAGCAGTTCTTC.

This clone showed up just a few times. CDR3 protein: CASSSQFGTRAGELFF. As DNA, the CDR3 is TGTGCCAGCAGCTCACAATTCGGGACTAGGGCCGGGGAGCTGTTTTTT. The chain is built from TRBV7-2 and TRBJ2-2; 8 bases are a match to TRBD2. The length of the CDR3 is 16 residues. Unmatched junction bases numbered 10, after V lost 4 bases and J lost 6 bases. CDR1 and CDR2 from the germline V gene are SGHTA and FQGNSA.

The V gene is TRBV2, the J gene TRBJ2-7; D perhaps matches TRBD1 (5 bases). The CDR3 is made up of 15 amino acids. Germline loops: CDR1 SNHLY, CDR2 FYNNEI. Trimming took off 1 base at V and 0 bases at J, with 10 bases between the two ends. CDR3 sequence: CASSEDRPLSYEQYF. The CDR3 DNA follows: TGTGCCAGCAGTGAAGACAGGCCCCTCTCCTACGAGCAGTACTTC.

The chain has TRBV19 and TRBJ1-1, with D possibly matching TRBD1 (5 bases). The length of the CDR3 is 12 residues. The V end lost 4 bases, the J end lost 8 bases, and 11 bases lay between the germline ends. In germline, CDR1 is LNHDA, CDR2 SQIVND (reference sequence). CDR3 sequence (DNA): TGTGCCAGTAGTACCCGCTCAGGGGAAGCTTTCTTT. This translates into CASSTRSGEAFF.

The chain uses TRBV4-3 and TRBJ1-1, with D possibly TRBD1 on 5 matching bases. Per germline, CDR1 LGHNA and CDR2 YSLEER. The CDR3 totals 15 residues. V was shortened by 0 bases and J by 3 bases, with 11 bases between the two germline ends. The CDR3 DNA reads as TGCGCCAGCAGCCAAGAGGGGGGAGCGGACACTGAAGCTTTCTTT. It is translated as CASSQEGGADTEAFF.

This chain uses TRBV21-1 with TRBJ1-2; no check of the table's D call, TRBD1, against the DNA was made. TRBV21-1 represents a pseudogene. The CDR3 spans 14 residues. The CDR3 coding sequence is TGTGCCAGCACACGGACAGGAAGAAGGTATGGCTACACCTTC. It codes for CASTRTGRRYGYTF.

V is TRBV27 and J is TRBJ2-5; TRBD1 agrees at 8 bases. In germline, CDR1 is MNHEY, CDR2 SMNVEV (reference sequence). The CDR3 spans 14 residues. V shed 5 bases, J shed 1 base, and the junction held 3 bases outside the gene matches. The CDR3 protein is CASSLRGLQETQYF. The CDR3 coding sequence is TGTGCCAGCAGTCTCAGGGGGCTCCAAGAGACCCAGTACTTC.

This chain uses TRBV23-1 with TRBJ1-5; 10 bases align to TRBD1. Being an ORF, TRBV23-1 has a function that is uncertain. The CDR3 covers 15 residues. V lost 6 bases, J lost 6 bases, and 8 bases stayed unmatched. CDR3: CASRFPGQGCQPQHF. The CDR3 DNA is TGCGCCAGCAGATTCCCGGGACAGGGGTGTCAGCCCCAGCATTTT.